The source of this T cell receptor beta chain is a study of CD8+ T cells in alopecia areata. Findings and limits, study-wide: Mice gave a clearer picture of TCR sharing than patients did, possibly for HLA-related reasons.

Lesional scalp tissue (obtained by punch biopsy) and peripheral blood were collected from alopecia areata patients. Sorted out of PBMCs were CD4+ T cells and CD8+ T cells. About this clone: As yet, its antigen is unknown.

After isolation, RNA underwent reverse transcription to generate cDNA as the sequencing template. The repertoire was sequenced with immunoSEQ multiplex PCR; TCRdb's copy has only in-frame clones and lacks some. The repertoire holds roughly 150,000 clones, 85% to 90% seen once, with approximately 16% in the top ten. CDR1 and CDR2 from the germline V gene are MGHRA and YSYEKL. This CDR3 region has 16 residues. The germline V and J ends were trimmed by 2 bases and 2 bases, with 14 bases remaining between them. The V call is TRBV4-1, the J call TRBJ2-3; a weak D match, TRBD2 (6 bases). The TCR sequence derives from a human donor with alopecia areata. The sample in question was CD8+ T cells sorted from blood, obtained at week 0. The DNA of the CDR3 is TGCGCCAGCAGCCAAAGGAGGCGGGACCCCACAGATACGCAGTATTTT. Translating it yields CASSQRRRDPTDTQYF.